This TCR beta chain was captured by sequencing in a study of cytomegalovirus exposure and HLA in healthy donors. Study-wide points: Clusters of TCRs from the first cohort tended to co-occur in the 120 or so validation repertoires (as a later analysis found).

Assay: immunoSEQ multiplex PCR; the TCRdb copy retains only in-frame clones and omits some. Counted here are 95,000 to 120,000 clones, 90% to 97% occurring once; the ten biggest clones make up roughly 0.7%. The junction had 8 bases not matched to a gene; V was cut back by 5 bases and J by 4 bases. Germline V gene data show CDR1 as MNHEY and CDR2 as SMNVEV (reference sequence). The CDR3 totals 16 residues. A 120-subject validation cohort, separate from the 666-subject first cohort, supplied the donors. Turning to this clone: The antigen remains unidentified.

This TCR came from a woman between 18 and 29 years old in good health and CMV-seronegative. Sequencing used PBMCs. The gene calls are TRBV27 and TRBJ1-1, with 12 nucleotides matching TRBD1. The CDR3 here is CASSPGTGGFGTEAFF. The CDR3 DNA follows: TGTGCCAGCAGTCCAGGGACAGGGGGCTTTGGCACTGAAGCTTTCTTT.